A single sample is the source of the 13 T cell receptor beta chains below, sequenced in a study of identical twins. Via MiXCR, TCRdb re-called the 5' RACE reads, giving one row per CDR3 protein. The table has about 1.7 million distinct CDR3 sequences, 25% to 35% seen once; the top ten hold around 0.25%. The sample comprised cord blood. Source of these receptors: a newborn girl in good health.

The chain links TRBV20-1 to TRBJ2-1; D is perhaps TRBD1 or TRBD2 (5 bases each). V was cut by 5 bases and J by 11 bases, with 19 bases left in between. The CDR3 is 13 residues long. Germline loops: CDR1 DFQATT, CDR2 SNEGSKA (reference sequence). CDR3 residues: CSAQRGEGWKQFF. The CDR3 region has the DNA TGCAGTGCTCAGAGGGGAGAGGGCTGGAAGCAGTTCTTC.

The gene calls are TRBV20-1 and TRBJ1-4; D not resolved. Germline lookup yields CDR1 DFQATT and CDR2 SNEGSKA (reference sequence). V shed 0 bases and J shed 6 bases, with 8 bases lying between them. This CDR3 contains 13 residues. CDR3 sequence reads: CSARDLQHEKLFF. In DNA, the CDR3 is TGCAGTGCTAGAGATCTCCAGCATGAAAAACTGTTTTTT.

This chain's CDR3 is CASRWTSGEYQETQYF. The DNA of the CDR3 is TGTGCCAGCAGGTGGACTAGCGGGGAGTACCAAGAGACCCAGTACTTC. The chain recombines TRBV7-9 with TRBJ2-5; 12 bases match TRBD2. J was trimmed by 0 bases and V by 6 bases; bases with no gene match: 5. Germline CDR1 SEHNR, CDR2 FQNEAQ (reference sequence). This CDR3 is 16 amino acids long.

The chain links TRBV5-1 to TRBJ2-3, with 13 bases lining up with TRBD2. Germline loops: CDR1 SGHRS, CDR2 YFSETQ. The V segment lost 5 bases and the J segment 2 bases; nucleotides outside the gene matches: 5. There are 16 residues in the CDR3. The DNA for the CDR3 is TGCGCCAGCAGGGGGGGACTAGCGGGGTCCACAGATACGCAGTATTTT. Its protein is CASRGGLAGSTDTQYF.

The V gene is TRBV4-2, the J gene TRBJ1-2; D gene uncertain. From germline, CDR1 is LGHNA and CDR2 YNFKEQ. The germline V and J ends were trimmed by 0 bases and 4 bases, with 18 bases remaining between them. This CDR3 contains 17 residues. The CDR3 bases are TGTGCCAGCAGCCAAGAAAGCCCATTTTGGGCCCCCTATGGCTACACCTTC. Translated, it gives CASSQESPFWAPYGYTF.

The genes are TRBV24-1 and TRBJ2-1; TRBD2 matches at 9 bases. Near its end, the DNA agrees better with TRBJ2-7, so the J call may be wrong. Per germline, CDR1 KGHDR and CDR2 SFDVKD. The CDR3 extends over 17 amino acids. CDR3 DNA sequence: TGTGCCACCAGTGATTCCAAGCGGGGGGTCAACTACAATGAGCAGTACTTC. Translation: CATSDSKRGVNYNEQYF.

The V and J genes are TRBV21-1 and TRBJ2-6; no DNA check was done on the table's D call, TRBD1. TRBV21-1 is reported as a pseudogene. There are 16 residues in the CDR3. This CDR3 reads CASSKRQGAGANVLTF. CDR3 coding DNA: TGTGCCAGCAGCAAAAGACAGGGGGCTGGGGCCAACGTCCTGACTTTC.

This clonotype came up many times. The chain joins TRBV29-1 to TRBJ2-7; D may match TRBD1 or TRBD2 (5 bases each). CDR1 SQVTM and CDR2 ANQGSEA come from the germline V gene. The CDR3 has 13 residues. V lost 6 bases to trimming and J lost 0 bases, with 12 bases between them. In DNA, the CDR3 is TGCAGCGTCCGGGACGGAAGCTCCTACGAGCAGTACTTC. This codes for CSVRDGSSYEQYF.

CDR3 nucleotide sequence: TGTGCCAGCAGTTGGGGCCCAGGGGCCGAAAATCAGCCCCAGCATTTT. It encodes CASSWGPGAENQPQHF. This sequence joins TRBV6-8 and TRBJ1-5; possible D gene TRBD1, 6 bases. This CDR3 comprises 16 residues. V was cut by 4 bases and J by 4 bases, with 17 bases left in between. From germline, CDR1 is MNHGY and CDR2 SAAAGT.

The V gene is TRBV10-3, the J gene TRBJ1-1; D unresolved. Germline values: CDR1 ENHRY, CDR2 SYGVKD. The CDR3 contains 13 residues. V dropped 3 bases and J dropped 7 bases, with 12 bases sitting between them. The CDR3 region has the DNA TGTGCCATCAGTGACCGAAGGGAGGGTGAAGCTTTCTTT. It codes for CAISDRREGEAFF.

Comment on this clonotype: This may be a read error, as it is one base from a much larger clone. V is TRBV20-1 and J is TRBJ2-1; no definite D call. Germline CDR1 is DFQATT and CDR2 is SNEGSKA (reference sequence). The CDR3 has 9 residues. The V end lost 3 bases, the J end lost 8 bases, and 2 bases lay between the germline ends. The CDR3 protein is CSASDEQFF. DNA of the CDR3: TGCAGTGCTAGCGATGAGCAGTTCTTC.

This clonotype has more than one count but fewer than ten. CDR3 in amino acids: CASRKGTSGSEQYF. The CDR3 nucleotides read TGTGCCAGCAGGAAAGGGACTAGCGGGAGCGAACAGTACTTC. V and J are TRBV12-3 or TRBV12-4 and TRBJ2-7, with 14 bases aligning to TRBD2. The trim removed 6 bases at V and 10 bases at J, leaving 8 bases unmatched. The CDR3 has 14 amino acids.

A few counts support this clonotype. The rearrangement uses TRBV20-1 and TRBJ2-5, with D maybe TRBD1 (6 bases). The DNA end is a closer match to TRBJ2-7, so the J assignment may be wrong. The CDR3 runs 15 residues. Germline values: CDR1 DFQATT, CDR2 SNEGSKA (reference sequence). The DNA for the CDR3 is TGCAGTGCTAGAGGAAGAGGGGGTGGGGCCTACGAGCAGTACTTC. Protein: CSARGRGGGAYEQYF.